The 22 T cell receptor beta chains in this list originate from one sample, sequenced in a study of T-cell reconstitution after alpha-beta-depleted transplantation in children. Preparation of the TCRbeta library was carried out with unique molecular identifiers. TCRdb re-called the PCR reads through MiXCR, storing one row per CDR3 protein. The sample holds just over 950,000 distinct CDR3 sequences, about 26% seen once. Sequencing was performed on PBMCs, mostly from graft donor cells, taken 360 days after TCRalphabeta/CD19-depleted stem cell transplant. These receptors were collected from a boy younger than two who had a stem cell transplant for SCID, so the T cells may come from the graft donor.

This clonotype came up once. The genes are TRBV18 and TRBJ1-1, with D tentatively TRBD1 (6 bases). V was shortened by 6 bases and J by 1 base, with 18 bases between the two germline ends. Germline values: CDR1 KGHSH, CDR2 LQKENI. The CDR3 consists of 16 residues. CDR3 nucleotide sequence: TGTGCCAGCTCCCCCCGCGGGGGGCCTTCGAACACTGAAGCTTTCTTT. It encodes CASSPRGGPSNTEAFF. Variable domain in full (rest from reference TRBV18 and TRBJ1-1): NAGVMQNPRHLVRRRGQEARLRCSPMKGHSHVYWYRQLPEEGLKFMVYLQKENIIDESGMPKERFSAEFPKEGPSILRIQQVVRGDSAAYFCASSPRGGPSNTEAFFGQGTRLTVV.

This clonotype was observed a handful of times. V is TRBV6-1 and J is TRBJ1-6, with D maybe TRBD1 (5 bases). This CDR3 is 15 amino acids long. CDR1 and CDR2 (germline): MNHNS, SASEGT. Trimming removed 8 bases from V and 9 bases from J, with 20 bases in between. Written as DNA, the CDR3 is TGTGCCAGCCACCGGGGGGGTAGAACGGGTTCACCCCTCCACTTT. Protein sequence: CASHRGGRTGSPLHF.

V usage is TRBV20-1 and J usage is TRBJ2-3, with 8 bases identical to TRBD2. V was clipped by 7 bases and J by 4 bases; unmatched bases: 10. Germline V gene data show CDR1 as DFQATT and CDR2 as SNEGSKA (reference sequence). This CDR3 has 14 amino acids. CDR3 in amino acids: CSGGSGTRPDTQYF. CDR3 coding DNA: TGCAGTGGGGGGTCGGGGACTAGACCAGATACGCAGTATTTT.

This chain connects TRBV4-1 to TRBJ2-5; the D gene is possibly TRBD1 (6 bases). The CDR3 is 15 amino acids. V gave up 2 bases and J gave up 2 bases, with 12 bases separating them. Germline loops: CDR1 MGHRA, CDR2 YSYEKL. The CDR3 nucleotides read TGCGCCAGCAGCCAACGTGACAGGACTCAAGAGACCCAGTACTTC. Translated, it gives CASSQRDRTQETQYF.

This clonotype occurred a few times. The chain couples TRBV4-1 to TRBJ2-1, with D unclear. Germline values: CDR1 MGHRA, CDR2 YSYEKL. This CDR3 has 15 residues. V was shortened by 6 bases and J by 2 bases, with 14 bases between the two germline ends. The CDR3 DNA is TGCGCCAGCAGGGGCGCAGTACTAACCTACAATGAGCAGTTCTTC. It encodes CASRGAVLTYNEQFF.

In its sample, this clonotype was seen a few times. V gene TRBV4-2 combines with J gene TRBJ2-3, with a possible D match to TRBD2 (6 bases). V lost 4 bases to trimming and J lost 0 bases, with 17 bases between them. CDR3 length equals 17 residues. CDR1 LGHNA and CDR2 YNFKEQ come from the germline V gene. The CDR3 coding sequence is TGTGCCAGCAGCCCCCGGTATCGGGGGTGGAGCACAGATACGCAGTATTTT. Its translation: CASSPRYRGWSTDTQYF.

V and J are TRBV30 and TRBJ2-7, with D uncertain. This CDR3 comprises 12 residues. V lost 0 bases and J 8 bases, leaving 11 bases between the germline ends. Germline CDR1 is GTSNPN and CDR2 is SVGIG (reference sequence). The CDR3: CAWSVLVQKQYF. CDR3 nucleotides: TGTGCCTGGAGTGTACTGGTGCAGAAGCAGTACTTC.

This clonotype appeared a few times. V usage is TRBV6-5 and J usage is TRBJ2-2; 7 nucleotides align to TRBD1. With V trimmed by 0 bases and J by 3 bases, 7 bases remained unmatched. The germline gives CDR1 MNHEY, CDR2 SVGAGI. The CDR3 spans 17 residues. As DNA, the CDR3 is TGTGCCAGCAGTTACTCGCCGGGACAGACCTACACCGGGGAGCTGTTTTTT. Residues: CASSYSPGQTYTGELFF.

This chain links TRBV12-3 or TRBV12-4 with TRBJ1-1; D uncertain. The CDR3 has 15 residues. V dropped 7 bases and J dropped 6 bases, with 21 bases sitting between them. The CDR3 spells CASIRTSLPGAEAFF. Written as DNA, the CDR3 is TGTGCCAGCATCCGGACGAGCCTCCCCGGCGCTGAAGCTTTCTTT.

This clonotype showed up just a few times. The rearrangement joins TRBV5-1 to TRBJ1-2; 7 bases fit TRBD1. Germline CDR1 SGHRS, CDR2 YFSETQ. V lost 5 bases, J lost 7 bases, and 5 bases stayed unmatched. This CDR3 comprises 12 residues. In nucleotides, the CDR3 is TGCGCCAGCAGAGGGGGCGACGGTGGCTACACCTTC. It encodes CASRGGDGGYTF. The whole variable domain, filled in from reference TRBV5-1 and TRBJ1-2, reads KAGVTQTPRYLIKTRGQQVTLSCSPISGHRSVSWYQQTPGQGLQFLFEYFSETQRNKGNFPGRFSGRQFSNSRSEMNVSTLELGDSALYLCASRGGDGGYTFGSGTRLTVV.

This clonotype appeared many times. The J gene is TRBJ2-7, the V gene TRBV5-1, with D perhaps matching TRBD2 (6 bases). With 3 bases removed from V and 6 bases from J, the gap between germline ends came to 10 bases. Germline V CDR1 and CDR2: SGHRS, YFSETQ. The CDR3 consists of 12 residues. Written as DNA, the CDR3 is TGCGCCAGCAGCTCGGCTAGCGTCGAGCAGTACTTC. It translates to CASSSASVEQYF.

This clonotype was observed a handful of times. This chain uses TRBV5-6 with TRBJ2-6; a weak D match, TRBD2 (6 bases). The CDR3 is made up of 17 amino acids. The V end was cut by 6 bases, the J end by 0 bases, with 16 bases between. Germline assignment: CDR1 SGHDT and CDR2 YYEEEE. Written as DNA, the CDR3 is TGTGCCAGCATTCTCTGGGACTTAGGCTCTGGGGCCAACGTCCTGACTTTC. Its protein is CASILWDLGSGANVLTF.

This chain links TRBV12-3 or TRBV12-4 with TRBJ2-7; the D gene is possibly TRBD1 (6 bases). The CDR3 is 15 residues long. V was pared by 6 bases and J by 0 bases, with 15 bases between. CDR3 coding DNA: TGTGCCAGCAGCCTGGACAGTTCCGCCTCCTACGAGCAGTACTTC. It yields the protein CASSLDSSASYEQYF.

CDR3 DNA sequence: TGTGCCAGCAGTAACGGGGGCCTCTCCTACAATGAGCAGTTCTTC. Protein product: CASSNGGLSYNEQFF. The chain combines TRBV9 with TRBJ2-1, with D possibly called TRBD1 or TRBD2 (6 bases each). Trimming shortened V by 5 bases and J by 0 bases, and 12 bases separated the two germline ends. CDR3 size: 15 residues. Germline lookup yields CDR1 SGDLS and CDR2 YYNGEE.

The chain is built from TRBV20-1 and TRBJ2-2; a weak D match, TRBD2 (7 bases). CDR1 DFQATT and CDR2 SNEGSKA come from the germline V gene (reference sequence). This CDR3 has 14 residues. V gave up 0 bases and J gave up 6 bases, with 11 bases separating them. The CDR3: CSARDGGGAGELFF. CDR3 nucleotide sequence: TGCAGTGCTAGAGATGGCGGGGGCGCCGGGGAGCTGTTTTTT.

This clonotype showed up just a few times. This sequence joins TRBV3-1 and TRBJ2-5; TRBD1 might be the D (5 bases). Deletions cut 4 bases from V and 2 bases from J, with 11 bases between. The CDR3 runs to 14 residues. The germline V gene has CDR1 LGHDT and CDR2 YNNKEL (reference sequence). DNA of the CDR3: TGTGCCAGCAGCCCAGACAGTTATCAAGAGACCCAGTACTTC. This translates into CASSPDSYQETQYF.

In its sample, this clonotype was seen a few times. This chain joins TRBV20-1 and TRBJ1-5; D unresolved. The CDR3 extends over 14 amino acids. CDR1 and CDR2 from the germline V gene are DFQATT and SNEGSKA (reference sequence). The V end lost 1 base, the J end lost 9 bases, and 16 bases lay between the germline ends. The CDR3 sequence: CSARGGDLLGPQHF. The CDR3 nucleotides read TGCAGTGCTAGAGGGGGAGACCTTCTCGGGCCCCAGCATTTT.

The chain combines TRBV7-8 with TRBJ1-4; D ambiguous. V was pared by 3 bases and J by 4 bases, with 6 bases between. The CDR3 loop spans 13 amino acids. Germline CDR1 is SGHVS and CDR2 is FQNEAQ. CDR3 nucleotide sequence: TGTGCCAGCAGCTTCTTCCGTAATGAAAAACTGTTTTTT. This codes for CASSFFRNEKLFF.

The sample holds a few counts of this clonotype. V and J are TRBV7-9 and TRBJ2-1; no definite D call. This CDR3 is 15 amino acids long. The V gene lost 7 bases and the J gene lost 0 bases, with 13 bases spanning the gap. Germline assignment: CDR1 SEHNR and CDR2 FQNEAQ (reference sequence). The CDR3 DNA is TGTGCCAGCATAATGGCCTTGAGCTCCTACAATGAGCAGTTCTTC. This translates into CASIMALSSYNEQFF.

The V call is TRBV6-1, the J call TRBJ1-5, with no clear D. Germline loops: CDR1 MNHNS, CDR2 SASEGT. The CDR3 has 14 residues. V was shortened by 6 bases and J by 7 bases, with 16 bases between the two germline ends. CDR3 DNA: TGTGCCAGCAGCCGAACTACGCTAAGCCAGCCCCAGCATTTT. Its protein product is CASSRTTLSQPQHF.

The genes are TRBV2 and TRBJ2-3, with 12 nucleotides matching TRBD2. The CDR3 runs 18 residues. Germline V gene sequence: CDR1 SNHLY, CDR2 FYNNEI. V was clipped by 9 bases and J by 5 bases; unmatched bases: 18. The CDR3 reads CAREGALAGGQGEDTQYF. CDR3 sequence (DNA): TGTGCCAGAGAAGGGGCACTAGCGGGGGGCCAAGGAGAAGATACGCAGTATTTT.

The DNA of the CDR3 is TGTGCCAGCACCAAACCGAGGGGAGGCTACACCTTC. The encoded protein is CASTKPRGGYTF. This chain links TRBV6-2 or TRBV6-3 with TRBJ1-2, with D perhaps matching TRBD1 (5 bases). The germline V gene encodes CDR1 MNHEY and CDR2 SVGEGT. Trimming took 7 bases from V and 8 from J, leaving 14 bases between them. The CDR3 is made up of 12 amino acids.